These T cell receptor beta chains were read from a single sample in a study of blood T cell repertoires in COVID-19. Sequencing was performed with immunoSEQ multiplex PCR; in TCRdb, only in-frame clones are kept and a portion is missing. Among some 300,000 clones listed, roughly 91% were seen once. Sequenced sample: PBMCs or T cells enriched from blood (not recorded which). These receptors all stem from a woman in her twenties or thirties who had recovered from COVID-19. The CDR3 runs from the conserved cysteine through the conserved F or W. Each record gives: clone size, CDR3 length, V gene, D gene, J gene, CDR3 protein, CDR3 DNA. The D gene is left open where the match is weak. Size is omitted from some rows. Given values are once, few, many or a class for expanded clones.

size: -; length: 15; V: TRBV19; D: -; J: TRBJ1-1; CDR3: CASTTYPRGDTEAFF; DNA: TGTGCCAGTACCACTTACCCCCGCGGAGACACTGAAGCTTTCTTT
size: -; length: 13; V: TRBV10-1; D: -; J: TRBJ1-4; CDR3: CASRSAGTEKLFF; DNA: TGCGCCAGCAGGTCTGCGGGCACGGAAAAACTGTTTTTT
size: -; length: 13; V: TRBV9; D: TRBD1; J: TRBJ2-1; CDR3: CASSNVQGLVQFF; DNA: TGTGCCAGCAGCAACGTACAGGGGTTAGTGCAGTTCTTC
size: -; length: 14; V: TRBV27; D: -; J: TRBJ1-2; CDR3: CASSFTSFGYGYTF; DNA: TGTGCCAGCAGTTTTACCTCTTTCGGCTATGGCTACACCTTC
size: -; length: 14; V: TRBV28; D: -; J: TRBJ2-5; CDR3: CASSLWTGRETQYF; DNA: TGTGCCAGCAGTTTATGGACAGGACGAGAGACCCAGTACTTC
size: once; length: 14; V: TRBV10-3; D: -; J: TRBJ2-5; CDR3: CAISESTGEETQYF; DNA: TGTGCCATCAGTGAGTCTACGGGAGAAGAGACCCAGTACTTC
size: -; length: 15; V: TRBV19; D: -; J: TRBJ2-5; CDR3: CASKPTTGWAETQYF; DNA: TGTGCCAGTAAGCCAACGACGGGGTGGGCAGAGACCCAGTACTTC
size: -; length: 12; V: TRBV6-5; D: -; J: TRBJ1-6; CDR3: CASGIEPSPLHF; DNA: TGTGCCAGCGGTATAGAACCTTCACCCCTCCACTTT
size: -; length: 15; V: TRBV5-6; D: -; J: TRBJ1-4; CDR3: CASSFRGVANEKLFF; DNA: TGTGCCAGCAGCTTCCGGGGAGTAGCTAATGAAAAACTGTTTTTT
size: -; length: 13; V: TRBV29-1; D: TRBD1; J: TRBJ1-1; CDR3: CSVDDRVNTEAFF; DNA: TGCAGCGTTGATGACAGGGTGAACACTGAAGCTTTCTTT
size: -; length: 14; V: TRBV19; D: -; J: TRBJ2-6; CDR3: CASSTGSGANVLTF; DNA: TGTGCCAGTAGTACAGGGTCTGGGGCCAACGTCCTGACTTTC
size: once; length: 17; V: TRBV11-2; D: TRBD2; J: TRBJ2-3; CDR3: CASSLGREISSTDTQYF; DNA: TGTGCCAGCAGCCTAGGGAGGGAGATCTCTAGCACAGATACGCAGTATTTT
size: -; length: 14; V: TRBV2; D: TRBD2; J: TRBJ2-5; CDR3: CARSGRAGGQTQYF; DNA: TGTGCCAGATCCGGTCGGGCGGGGGGGCAGACCCAGTACTTC
size: -; length: 15; V: TRBV28; D: TRBD2; J: TRBJ2-5; CDR3: CASSFGSGGQETQYF; DNA: TGTGCCAGCAGTTTTGGCAGCGGGGGGCAAGAGACCCAGTACTTC
size: -; length: 13; V: TRBV6-1; D: -; J: TRBJ1-1; CDR3: CASSEQEGTEAFF; DNA: TGTGCCAGCAGTGAACAGGAGGGGACTGAAGCTTTCTTT
size: -; length: 13; V: TRBV10-1; D: -; J: TRBJ2-7; CDR3: CATGPRGSHEQYF; DNA: TGCGCAACCGGGCCCAGGGGATCCCACGAGCAGTACTTC
size: once; length: 13; V: TRBV18; D: -; J: TRBJ2-7; CDR3: CASSQQGRYEQYF; DNA: TGTGCCAGCTCACAACAGGGTCGGTACGAGCAGTACTTC
size: -; length: 14; V: TRBV6-5; D: -; J: TRBJ1-2; CDR3: CASSRTYSNYGYTF; DNA: TGTGCCAGCAGTCGGACATATTCTAACTATGGCTACACCTTC
size: -; length: 14; V: TRBV19; D: TRBD2; J: TRBJ2-3; CDR3: CASTPRGVFVTQYF; DNA: TGTGCCAGTACCCCCCGGGGGGTTTTTGTTACGCAGTATTTT
size: few; length: 15; V: TRBV25-1; D: TRBD1; J: TRBJ1-4; CDR3: CASSIIDRESEKLFF; DNA: TGTGCCAGCTCCATTATCGACAGGGAGAGTGAAAAACTGTTTTTT
size: -; length: 19; V: TRBV4-1; D: TRBD1; J: TRBJ1-6; CDR3: CASSQRNLPGQGGESPLHF; DNA: TGCGCCAGCAGCCAACGAAACTTACCGGGACAGGGGGGAGAATCACCCCTCCACTTT
size: -; length: 14; V: TRBV27; D: TRBD1; J: TRBJ2-1; CDR3: CASSPGQGYNEQFF; DNA: TGTGCCAGCAGCCCGGGACAGGGATACAATGAGCAGTTCTTC
size: -; length: 16; V: TRBV4-2; D: -; J: TRBJ2-1; CDR3: CASSQDPAEVLNEQFF; DNA: TGTGCCAGCAGCCAAGACCCCGCGGAGGTTTTGAATGAGCAGTTCTTC
size: -; length: 15; V: TRBV9; D: TRBD1; J: TRBJ1-2; CDR3: CASSVSTGGNDGYTF; DNA: TGTGCCAGCAGCGTATCTACAGGGGGCAATGATGGCTACACCTTC
size: -; length: 14; V: TRBV28; D: -; J: TRBJ1-1; CDR3: CASSFQDRYAEAFF; DNA: TGTGCCAGCAGTTTTCAGGACAGATATGCTGAAGCTTTCTTT
size: once; length: 15; V: TRBV29-1; D: -; J: TRBJ2-5; CDR3: CSVGSRGREQETQYF; DNA: TGCAGCGTTGGTTCCAGAGGGCGAGAACAAGAGACCCAGTACTTC
size: -; length: 15; V: TRBV27; D: TRBD1; J: TRBJ1-5; CDR3: CASSGDRGLNQPQHF; DNA: TGTGCCAGCAGTGGAGACAGGGGGCTCAATCAGCCCCAGCATTTT
size: -; length: 20; V: TRBV19; D: TRBD2; J: TRBJ2-1; CDR3: CASSSTSGIPTIGSYNEQFF; DNA: TGTGCCAGTAGTTCCACTAGCGGGATTCCTACTATTGGGTCCTACAATGAGCAGTTCTTC
size: -; length: 17; V: TRBV15; D: TRBD1; J: TRBJ2-1; CDR3: CATSRDPGQSSYNEQFF; DNA: TGTGCCACCAGCAGAGACCCGGGACAGAGCTCCTACAATGAGCAGTTCTTC
size: -; length: 15; V: TRBV20-1; D: -; J: TRBJ1-4; CDR3: CSASGAGGVDEKLFF; DNA: TGCAGTGCTAGTGGTGCCGGCGGGGTCGATGAAAAACTGTTTTTT
size: -; length: 18; V: TRBV9; D: TRBD2; J: TRBJ2-2; CDR3: CASSVGLAGGPSTGELFF; DNA: TGTGCCAGCAGCGTGGGGCTAGCGGGAGGGCCGAGCACCGGGGAGCTGTTTTTT
size: once; length: 15; V: TRBV28; D: -; J: TRBJ2-3; CDR3: CASSLIASSTDTQYF; DNA: TGTGCCAGCAGTTTGATAGCTAGTAGCACAGATACGCAGTATTTT
size: -; length: 13; V: TRBV12-3/TRBV12-4; D: -; J: TRBJ1-6; CDR3: CASRREPNSPLHF; DNA: TGTGCCAGCAGGCGGGAGCCTAATTCACCCCTCCACTTT
size: -; length: 14; V: TRBV6-4; D: -; J: TRBJ2-3; CDR3: CASRRAASTDTQYF; DNA: TGTGCCAGCAGGCGGGCAGCTAGCACAGATACGCAGTATTTT
size: -; length: 14; V: TRBV27; D: -; J: TRBJ2-2; CDR3: CASRWRANTGELFF; DNA: TGTGCCAGCAGATGGAGGGCCAACACCGGGGAGCTGTTTTTT
size: -; length: 14; V: TRBV5-6; D: -; J: TRBJ2-7; CDR3: CASSFSLRVGEQYF; DNA: TGTGCCAGCAGCTTCTCCCTCAGGGTTGGCGAGCAGTACTTC
size: -; length: 17; V: TRBV10-3; D: TRBD1; J: TRBJ1-3; CDR3: CAISAGPDRGSGNTIYF; DNA: TGTGCCATCAGTGCAGGTCCTGACAGGGGAAGTGGAAACACCATATATTTT
size: -; length: 16; V: TRBV6-5; D: -; J: TRBJ1-3; CDR3: CASSYSRSYSGNTIYF; DNA: TGTGCCAGCAGTTACTCGAGGTCTTACTCTGGAAACACCATATATTTT
size: -; length: 16; V: TRBV7-2; D: TRBD2; J: TRBJ2-5; CDR3: CASSLWAGVTQETQYF; DNA: TGTGCCAGCAGCTTATGGGCGGGAGTAACCCAAGAGACCCAGTACTTC
size: -; length: 13; V: TRBV2; D: TRBD1; J: TRBJ1-2; CDR3: CASRGQPSYGYTF; DNA: TGTGCCAGCCGGGGACAGCCCAGCTATGGCTACACCTTC
size: -; length: 16; V: TRBV7-2; D: TRBD2; J: TRBJ2-1; CDR3: CASSPGTSGNNNEQFF; DNA: TGTGCCAGCAGCCCAGGGACTAGCGGAAATAACAATGAGCAGTTCTTC
size: -; length: 13; V: TRBV2; D: TRBD1; J: TRBJ1-4; CDR3: CATEDRVNEKLFF; DNA: TGTGCCACCGAGGACAGGGTTAATGAAAAACTGTTTTTT
size: -; length: 15; V: TRBV3-1/TRBV3-2; D: TRBD2; J: TRBJ2-7; CDR3: CASSLRLAGDHEQYF; DNA: TGTGCCAGCAGCCTTCGACTAGCGGGAGATCACGAGCAGTACTTC
size: -; length: 14; V: TRBV29-1; D: TRBD2; J: TRBJ2-3; CDR3: CSVDFGTSSDTQYF; DNA: TGCAGCGTTGATTTTGGGACTAGCTCAGATACGCAGTATTTT
size: -; length: 16; V: TRBV10-3; D: TRBD2; J: TRBJ2-1; CDR3: CAISESPSGSSDEQFF; DNA: TGTGCCATCAGTGAGTCTCCTAGCGGGAGTTCTGATGAGCAGTTCTTC
size: -; length: 14; V: TRBV4-1; D: -; J: TRBJ2-7; CDR3: CASSTRDTSYEQYF; DNA: TGCGCCAGCAGCACCCGGGACACATCCTACGAGCAGTACTTC
size: -; length: 12; V: TRBV3-1/TRBV3-2; D: -; J: TRBJ1-4; CDR3: CASSQDVAKLFF; DNA: TGTGCCAGCAGCCAAGATGTGGCAAAACTGTTTTTT
size: once; length: 15; V: TRBV19; D: TRBD2; J: TRBJ2-1; CDR3: CASSIGTSGYNEQFF; DNA: TGTGCCAGTAGTATTGGGACTAGCGGCTACAATGAGCAGTTCTTC
size: -; length: 15; V: TRBV3-1/TRBV3-2; D: -; J: TRBJ2-5; CDR3: CASSQEGTRQETQYF; DNA: TGTGCCAGCAGCCAAGAGGGGACAAGACAAGAGACCCAGTACTTC
size: -; length: 13; V: TRBV30; D: -; J: TRBJ1-2; CDR3: CAWTRGGSYGYTF; DNA: TGTGCCTGGACTCGCGGGGGTAGCTATGGCTACACCTTC
size: -; length: 16; V: TRBV7-6; D: TRBD1; J: TRBJ1-6; CDR3: CASSLAGTGHNSPLHF; DNA: TGTGCCAGCAGCTTAGCGGGGACAGGGCATAATTCACCCCTCCACTTT
size: -; length: 15; V: TRBV2; D: -; J: TRBJ1-2; CDR3: CASSGGGSTLSGYTF; DNA: TGTGCCAGCAGTGGAGGAGGCAGTACTTTGAGTGGCTACACCTTC
size: once; length: 11; V: TRBV6-5; D: -; J: TRBJ1-1; CDR3: CASSTNTEAFF; DNA: TGTGCCAGCAGTACTAACACTGAAGCTTTCTTT
size: -; length: 16; V: TRBV7-9; D: -; J: TRBJ2-3; CDR3: CASSASTGSGADTQYF; DNA: TGTGCCAGCAGCGCCTCGACAGGCTCCGGCGCAGATACGCAGTATTTT
size: -; length: 15; V: TRBV19; D: -; J: TRBJ1-1; CDR3: CASSPSDILNTEAFF; DNA: TGTGCCAGTAGTCCCTCGGACATCTTGAACACTGAAGCTTTCTTT
size: few; length: 14; V: TRBV19; D: TRBD1; J: TRBJ2-5; CDR3: CASNPGQGVETQYF; DNA: TGTGCCAGTAACCCGGGACAGGGGGTAGAGACCCAGTACTTC
size: -; length: 13; V: TRBV9; D: -; J: TRBJ1-1; CDR3: CASSPGGNTEAFF; DNA: TGTGCCAGCAGCCCCGGGGGGAACACTGAAGCTTTCTTT
size: -; length: 15; V: TRBV21-1; D: -; J: TRBJ1-1; CDR3: CASSNPSGQGAEAFF; DNA: TGTGCCAGCAGTAACCCTAGCGGACAGGGGGCTGAAGCTTTCTTT